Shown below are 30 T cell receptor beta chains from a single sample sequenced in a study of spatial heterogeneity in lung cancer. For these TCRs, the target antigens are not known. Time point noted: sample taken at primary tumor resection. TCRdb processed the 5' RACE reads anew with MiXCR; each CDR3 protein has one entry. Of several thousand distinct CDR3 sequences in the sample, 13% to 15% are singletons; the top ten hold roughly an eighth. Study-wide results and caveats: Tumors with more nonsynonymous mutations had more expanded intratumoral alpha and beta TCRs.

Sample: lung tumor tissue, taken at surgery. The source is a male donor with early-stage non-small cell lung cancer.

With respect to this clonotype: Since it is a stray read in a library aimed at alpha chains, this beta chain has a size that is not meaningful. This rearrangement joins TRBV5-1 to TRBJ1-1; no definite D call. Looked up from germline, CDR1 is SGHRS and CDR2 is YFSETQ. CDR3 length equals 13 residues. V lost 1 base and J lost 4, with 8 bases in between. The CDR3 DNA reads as TGCGCCAGCAGCTTGCTACCTGGCACTGAAGCTTTCTTT. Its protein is CASSLLPGTEAFF.

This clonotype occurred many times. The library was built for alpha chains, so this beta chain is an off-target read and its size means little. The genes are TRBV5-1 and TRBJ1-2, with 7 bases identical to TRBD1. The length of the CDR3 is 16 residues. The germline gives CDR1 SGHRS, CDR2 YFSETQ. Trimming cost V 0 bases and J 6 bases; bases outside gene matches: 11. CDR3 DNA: TGCGCCAGCAGCTTGGACCTCTCGACAGGGAGGAATGGCTACACCTTC. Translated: CASSLDLSTGRNGYTF.

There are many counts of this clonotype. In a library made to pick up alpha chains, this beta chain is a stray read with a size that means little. The CDR3 DNA reads as TGTGCCAGCAGTGAACTAGCGGGAGTTTTAGAGACCCAGTACTTC. Protein: CASSELAGVLETQYF. V and J are TRBV25-1 and TRBJ2-5; 10 nucleotides line up with TRBD2. V lost 2 bases, J lost 4 bases, and 4 bases stayed unmatched. Germline CDR1 reads MGHDK; CDR2 reads SYGVNS. This CDR3 region has 15 residues.

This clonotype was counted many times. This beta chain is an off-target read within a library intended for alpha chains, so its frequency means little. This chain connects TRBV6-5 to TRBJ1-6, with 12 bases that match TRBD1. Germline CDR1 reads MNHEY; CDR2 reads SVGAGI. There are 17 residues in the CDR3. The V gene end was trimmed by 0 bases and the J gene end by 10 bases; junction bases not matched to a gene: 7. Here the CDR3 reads CASSYSSGTGGNSPLHF. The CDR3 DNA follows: TGTGCCAGCAGTTACTCCTCCGGGACAGGGGGCAACTCACCCCTCCACTTT.

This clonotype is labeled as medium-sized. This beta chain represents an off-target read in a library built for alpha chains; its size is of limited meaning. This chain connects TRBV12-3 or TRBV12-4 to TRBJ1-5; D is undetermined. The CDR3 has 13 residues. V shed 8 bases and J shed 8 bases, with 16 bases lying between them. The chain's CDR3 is CASVRLLGEPQHF. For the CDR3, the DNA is TGTGCCAGCGTTCGTCTGCTTGGGGAGCCCCAGCATTTT.

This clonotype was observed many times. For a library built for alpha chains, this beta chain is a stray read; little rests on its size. CDR3 DNA: TGCGCCAGCAGCCTCGGACTAAACACAGATACGCAGTATTTT. Its protein is CASSLGLNTDTQYF. The chain employs TRBV5-1 and TRBJ2-3; a possible D gene is TRBD2 (6 bases). The V gene lost 4 bases and the J gene lost 2 bases, with 11 bases spanning the gap. Germline loops: CDR1 SGHRS, CDR2 YFSETQ. The CDR3 consists of 14 residues.

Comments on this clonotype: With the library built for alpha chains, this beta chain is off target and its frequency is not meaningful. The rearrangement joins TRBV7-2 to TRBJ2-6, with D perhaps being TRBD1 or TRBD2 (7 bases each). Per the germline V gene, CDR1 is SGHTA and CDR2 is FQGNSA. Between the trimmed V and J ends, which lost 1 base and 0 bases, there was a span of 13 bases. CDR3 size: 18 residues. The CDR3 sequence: CASSLDRGGSSGANVLTF. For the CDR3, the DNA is TGTGCCAGCAGCTTAGACAGGGGAGGGAGCTCTGGGGCCAACGTCCTGACTTTC.

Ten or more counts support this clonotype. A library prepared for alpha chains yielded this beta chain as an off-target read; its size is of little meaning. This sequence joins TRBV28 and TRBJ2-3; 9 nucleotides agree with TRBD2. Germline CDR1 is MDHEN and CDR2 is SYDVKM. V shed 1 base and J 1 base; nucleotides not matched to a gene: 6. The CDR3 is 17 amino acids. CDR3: CASSLFSGGTGTDTQYF. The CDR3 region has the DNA TGTGCCAGCAGTTTATTCAGCGGGGGGACTGGCACAGATACGCAGTATTTT.

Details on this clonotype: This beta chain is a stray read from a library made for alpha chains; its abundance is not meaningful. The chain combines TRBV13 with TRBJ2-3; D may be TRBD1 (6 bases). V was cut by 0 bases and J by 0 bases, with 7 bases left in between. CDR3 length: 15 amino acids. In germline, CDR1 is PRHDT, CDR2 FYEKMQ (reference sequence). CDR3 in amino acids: CASSLGGTSTDTQYF. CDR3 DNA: TGTGCCAGCAGCTTAGGGGGGACAAGCACAGATACGCAGTATTTT.

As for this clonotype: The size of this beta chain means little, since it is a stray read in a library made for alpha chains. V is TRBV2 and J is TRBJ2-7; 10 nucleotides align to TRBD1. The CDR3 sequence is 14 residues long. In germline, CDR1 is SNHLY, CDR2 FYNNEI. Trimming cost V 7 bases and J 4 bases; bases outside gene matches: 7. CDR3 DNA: TGTGCCAGCAACCCCGACAGGGGGCGGTACGAGCAGTACTTC. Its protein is CASNPDRGRYEQYF.

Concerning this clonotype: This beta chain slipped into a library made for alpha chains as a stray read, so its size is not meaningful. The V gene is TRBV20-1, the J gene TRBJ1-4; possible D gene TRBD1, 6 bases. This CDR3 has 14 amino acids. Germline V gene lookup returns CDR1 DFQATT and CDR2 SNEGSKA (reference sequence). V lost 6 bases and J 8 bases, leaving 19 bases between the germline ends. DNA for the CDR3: TGCAGTGCGACCTCCGGGACATGGGGAGAAAAACTGTTTTTT. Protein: CSATSGTWGEKLFF.

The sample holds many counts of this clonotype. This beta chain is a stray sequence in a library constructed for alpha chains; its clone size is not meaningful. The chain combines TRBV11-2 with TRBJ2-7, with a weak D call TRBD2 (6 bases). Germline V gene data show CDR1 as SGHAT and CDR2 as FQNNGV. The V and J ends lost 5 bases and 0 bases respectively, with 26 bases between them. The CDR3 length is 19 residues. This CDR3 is CASSIFPHTNRDSSYEQYF. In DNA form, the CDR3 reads TGTGCCAGCAGCATCTTCCCGCACACGAACCGGGACTCCTCCTACGAGCAGTACTTC.

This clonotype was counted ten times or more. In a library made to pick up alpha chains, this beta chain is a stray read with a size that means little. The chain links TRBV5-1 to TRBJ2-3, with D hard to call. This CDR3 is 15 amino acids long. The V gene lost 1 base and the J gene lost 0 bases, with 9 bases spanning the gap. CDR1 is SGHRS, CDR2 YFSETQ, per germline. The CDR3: CASSLSSGSTDTQYF. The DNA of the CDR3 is TGCGCCAGCAGCTTGTCGAGTGGAAGCACAGATACGCAGTATTTT.

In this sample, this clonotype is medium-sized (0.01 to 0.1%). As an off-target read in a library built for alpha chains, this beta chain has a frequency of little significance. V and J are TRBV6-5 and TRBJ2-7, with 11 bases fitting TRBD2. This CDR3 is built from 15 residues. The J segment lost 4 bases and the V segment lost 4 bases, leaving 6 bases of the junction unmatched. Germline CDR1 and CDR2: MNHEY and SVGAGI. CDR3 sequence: CASSSRLAGWYEQYF. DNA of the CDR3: TGTGCCAGCAGTTCGAGACTAGCGGGATGGTACGAGCAGTACTTC.

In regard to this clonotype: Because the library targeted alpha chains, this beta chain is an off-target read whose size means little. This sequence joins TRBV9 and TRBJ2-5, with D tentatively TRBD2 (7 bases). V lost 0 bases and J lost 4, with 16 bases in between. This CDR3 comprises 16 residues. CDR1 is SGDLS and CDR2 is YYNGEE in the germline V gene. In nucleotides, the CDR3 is TGTGCCAGCAGCGTAGCTTCGGGGGGCAGAACAGAGACCCAGTACTTC. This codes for CASSVASGGRTETQYF.

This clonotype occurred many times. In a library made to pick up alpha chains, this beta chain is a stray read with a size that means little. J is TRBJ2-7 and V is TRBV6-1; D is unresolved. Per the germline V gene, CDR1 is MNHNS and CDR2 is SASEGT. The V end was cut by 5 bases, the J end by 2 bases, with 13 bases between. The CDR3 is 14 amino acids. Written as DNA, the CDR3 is TGTGCCAGCAGTCGCGTTGAGCTTCCCTACGAGCAGTACTTC. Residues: CASSRVELPYEQYF.

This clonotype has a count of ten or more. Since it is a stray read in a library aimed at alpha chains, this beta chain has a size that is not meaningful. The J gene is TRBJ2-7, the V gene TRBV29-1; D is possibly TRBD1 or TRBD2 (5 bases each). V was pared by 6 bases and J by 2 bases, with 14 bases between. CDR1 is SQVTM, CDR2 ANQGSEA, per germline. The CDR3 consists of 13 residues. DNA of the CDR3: TGCAGCGTGCGTTTGGGGGAGACCTACGAGCAGTACTTC. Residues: CSVRLGETYEQYF.

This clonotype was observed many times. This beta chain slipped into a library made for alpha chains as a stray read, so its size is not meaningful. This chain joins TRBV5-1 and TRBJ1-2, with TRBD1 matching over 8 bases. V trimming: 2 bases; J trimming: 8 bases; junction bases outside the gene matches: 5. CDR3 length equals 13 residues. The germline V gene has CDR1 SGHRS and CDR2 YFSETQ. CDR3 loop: CASSFDRGKGYTF. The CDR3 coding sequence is TGCGCCAGCAGCTTCGACAGGGGAAAAGGCTACACCTTC.

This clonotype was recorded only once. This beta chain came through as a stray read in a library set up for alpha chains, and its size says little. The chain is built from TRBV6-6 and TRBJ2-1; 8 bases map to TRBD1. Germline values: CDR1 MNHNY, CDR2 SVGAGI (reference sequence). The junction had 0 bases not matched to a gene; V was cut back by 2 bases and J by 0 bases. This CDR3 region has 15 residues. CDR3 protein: CASSYTGGSYNEQFF. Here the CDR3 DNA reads TGTGCCAGCAGTTACACAGGGGGCTCCTACAATGAGCAGTTCTTC.

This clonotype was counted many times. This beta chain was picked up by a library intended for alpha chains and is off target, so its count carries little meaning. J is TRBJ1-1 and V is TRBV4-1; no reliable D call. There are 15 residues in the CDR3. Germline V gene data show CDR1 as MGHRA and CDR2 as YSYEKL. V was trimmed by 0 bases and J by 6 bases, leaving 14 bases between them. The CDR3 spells CASSQDPAGRAEAFF. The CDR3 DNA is TGCGCCAGCAGCCAAGACCCCGCGGGCCGGGCTGAAGCTTTCTTT.

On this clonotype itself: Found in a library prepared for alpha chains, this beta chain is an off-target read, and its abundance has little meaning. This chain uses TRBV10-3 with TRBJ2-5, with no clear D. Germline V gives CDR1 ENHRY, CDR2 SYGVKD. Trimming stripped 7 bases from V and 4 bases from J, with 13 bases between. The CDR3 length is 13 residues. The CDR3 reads CAIKEDGGETQYF. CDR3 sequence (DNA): TGTGCCATCAAAGAAGACGGTGGAGAGACCCAGTACTTC.

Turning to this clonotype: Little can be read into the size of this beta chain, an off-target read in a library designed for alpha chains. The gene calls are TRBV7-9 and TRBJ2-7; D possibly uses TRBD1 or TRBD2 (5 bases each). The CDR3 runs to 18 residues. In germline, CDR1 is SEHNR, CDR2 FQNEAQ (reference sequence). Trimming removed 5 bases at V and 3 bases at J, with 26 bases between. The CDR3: CASSHPRGRANFYYEQYF. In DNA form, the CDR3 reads TGTGCCAGCAGCCACCCGAGGGGAAGGGCCAATTTTTACTACGAGCAGTACTTC.

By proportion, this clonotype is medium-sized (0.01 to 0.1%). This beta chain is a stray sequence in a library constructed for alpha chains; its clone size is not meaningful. Here the CDR3 DNA reads TGTGCCAGCAGTTCGGGGGCTGGTCAGCCCCAGCATTTT. Amino acid sequence: CASSSGAGQPQHF. This sequence joins TRBV6-6 and TRBJ1-5; the D gene is possibly TRBD1 (6 bases). Per germline, CDR1 MNHNY and CDR2 SVGAGI (reference sequence). The CDR3 consists of 13 residues. V lost 4 bases to trimming and J lost 6 bases, with 10 bases between them.

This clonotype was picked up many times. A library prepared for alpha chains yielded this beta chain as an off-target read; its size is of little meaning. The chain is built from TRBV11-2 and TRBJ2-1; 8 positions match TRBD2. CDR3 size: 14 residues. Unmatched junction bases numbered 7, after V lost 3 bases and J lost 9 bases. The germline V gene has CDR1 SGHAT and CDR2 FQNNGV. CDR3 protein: CASSLSGGPSEQFF. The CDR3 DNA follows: TGTGCCAGCAGCTTGTCGGGAGGGCCGAGTGAGCAGTTCTTC.

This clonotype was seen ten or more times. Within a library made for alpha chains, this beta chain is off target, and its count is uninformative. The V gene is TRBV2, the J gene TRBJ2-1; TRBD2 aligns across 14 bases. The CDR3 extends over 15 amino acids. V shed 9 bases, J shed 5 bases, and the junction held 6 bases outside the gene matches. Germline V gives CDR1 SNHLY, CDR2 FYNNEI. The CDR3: CASRLAGGRDNEQFF. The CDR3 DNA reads TGTGCCAGTAGACTAGCGGGAGGGCGCGACAATGAGCAGTTCTTC.

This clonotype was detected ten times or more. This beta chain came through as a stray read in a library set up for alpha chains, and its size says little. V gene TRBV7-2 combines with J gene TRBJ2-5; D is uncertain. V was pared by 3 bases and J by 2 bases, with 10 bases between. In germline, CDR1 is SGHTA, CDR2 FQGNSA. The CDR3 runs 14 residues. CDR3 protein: CASSLSRLQETQYF. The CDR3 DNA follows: TGTGCCAGCAGCTTGAGCAGATTACAAGAGACCCAGTACTTC.

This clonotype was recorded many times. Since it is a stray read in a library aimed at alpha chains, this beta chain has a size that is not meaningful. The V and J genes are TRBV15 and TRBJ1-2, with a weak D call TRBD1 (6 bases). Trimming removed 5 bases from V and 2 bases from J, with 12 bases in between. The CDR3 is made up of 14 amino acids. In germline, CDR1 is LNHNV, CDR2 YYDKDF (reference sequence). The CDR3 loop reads CATSRTAGNYGYTF. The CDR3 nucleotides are TGTGCCACCAGCCGGACAGCCGGCAACTATGGCTACACCTTC.

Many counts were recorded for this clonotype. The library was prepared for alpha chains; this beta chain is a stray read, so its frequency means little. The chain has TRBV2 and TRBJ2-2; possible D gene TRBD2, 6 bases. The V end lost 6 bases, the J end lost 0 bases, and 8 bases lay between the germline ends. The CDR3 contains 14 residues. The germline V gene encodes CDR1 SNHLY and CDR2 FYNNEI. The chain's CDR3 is CASSRETNTGELFF. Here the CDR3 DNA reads TGTGCCAGCAGCCGGGAGACGAACACCGGGGAGCTGTTTTTT. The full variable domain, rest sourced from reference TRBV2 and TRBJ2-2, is EPEVTQTPSHQVTQMGQEVILRCVPISNHLYFYWYRQILGQKVEFLVSFYNNEISEKSEIFDDQFSVERPDGSNFTLKIRSTKLEDSAMYFCASSRETNTGELFFGEGSRLTVL.

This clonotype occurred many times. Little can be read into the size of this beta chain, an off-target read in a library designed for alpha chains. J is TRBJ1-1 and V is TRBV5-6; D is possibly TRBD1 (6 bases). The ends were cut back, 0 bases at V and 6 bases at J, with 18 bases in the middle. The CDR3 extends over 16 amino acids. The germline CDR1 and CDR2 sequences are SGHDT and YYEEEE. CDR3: CASSLATRKSGAEAFF. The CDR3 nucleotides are TGTGCCAGCAGCTTGGCCACTAGGAAATCAGGGGCTGAAGCTTTCTTT.

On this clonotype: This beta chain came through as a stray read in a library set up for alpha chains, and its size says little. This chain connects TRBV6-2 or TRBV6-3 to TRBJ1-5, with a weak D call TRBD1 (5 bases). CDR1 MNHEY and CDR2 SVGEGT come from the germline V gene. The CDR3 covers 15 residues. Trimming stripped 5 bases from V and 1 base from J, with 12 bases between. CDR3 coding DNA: TGTGCCAGCAGTACCCCGGGACGCAGCAATCAGCCCCAGCATTTT. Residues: CASSTPGRSNQPQHF.